The T cell receptor beta chain described here comes from a study of OX40 agonist ivuxolimab in advanced cancers. A single count supports this clone. V gave up 0 bases and J gave up 2 bases; unmatched junction bases: 7. In germline, CDR1 is MGHRA, CDR2 YSYEKL. This CDR3 region has 19 residues. Profiled with immunoSEQ multiplex PCR; TCRdb holds only in-frame clones, not every one. Of about 72,000 clones in the sample, 75% to 90% were seen once. This chain links TRBV4-1 with TRBJ2-3, with 14 bases matching TRBD2. The sample in question was CD4+ or CD8+ T cells sorted from blood, obtained in a trial of the OX40 agonist ivuxolimab. The TCR sequence derives from an adult with an advanced solid tumor such as melanoma, head and neck, liver or kidney cancer. CDR3 DNA sequence: TGCGCCAGCAGCCAAGAAAGGACTAGCGGGGGGCCTTACACAGATACGCAGTATTTT. Protein sequence: CASSQERTSGGPYTDTQYF.